The subject of this entry is one T cell receptor beta chain. The CDR3 contains 16 residues. Germline V lookup: CDR1 LNHDA, CDR2 SQIVND (reference sequence). V dropped 3 bases and J dropped 5 bases, with 19 bases sitting between them. The sample belongs to a study of technical replicates of blood from a few donors. TCRdb keeps only in-frame clones here, not all; method: immunoSEQ multiplex PCR. This table has some 14,000 clones, more than 75% appearing once. The rearrangement links TRBV19 to TRBJ2-5, with D perhaps TRBD1 (5 bases). The specimen sequenced was PBMCs. This clonotype was sampled from a human donor in good health. The CDR3 region is CASSIGQGPWKETQYF. The CDR3 DNA reads as TGTGCCAGTAGTATTGGGCAGGGCCCTTGGAAGGAGACCCAGTACTTC.